Below are 32 T cell receptor beta chains sequenced from a single sample in a study of T-cell memory formation after mild COVID-19. MiXCR, applied by TCRdb to the 5' RACE reads, yields one record per CDR3 protein. The data show 250,000 to 350,000 distinct CDR3 sequences, about 17% seen once. Sample: PBMCs or a T cell subset sorted from them (not recorded which). All receptors come from a man younger than 30 who had mild COVID-19 (a few samples of this study predate the infection). Cell type and time point are not known.

This clonotype turned up a few times. J is TRBJ2-2 and V is TRBV12-3 or TRBV12-4, with D unclear. The V end lost 6 bases, the J end lost 14 bases, and 7 bases lay between the germline ends. This CDR3 region has 9 residues. CDR3 nucleotide sequence: TGTGCCAGCAGCCCCCCCCTGTTTTTT. The encoded protein is CASSPPLFF.

This clonotype appeared a few times. The CDR3 DNA sequence: TGCGCCAGCAGCTTGCATCTAGATTCTCAAGAGACCCAGTACTTC. This codes for CASSLHLDSQETQYF. The chain links TRBV5-1 to TRBJ2-5, with D unclear. This CDR3 has 15 residues. V gave up 1 base and J gave up 2 bases, with 12 bases separating them. CDR1 and CDR2 from the germline V gene are SGHRS and YFSETQ.

The rearrangement uses TRBV15 and TRBJ2-5; perhaps D is TRBD1 or TRBD2 (6 bases each). V gave up 0 bases and J gave up 4 bases, with 9 bases separating them. The CDR3 runs 14 residues. CDR1 is LNHNV and CDR2 is YYDKDF in the germline V gene (reference sequence). This CDR3 is CATSRDRGPETQYF. The CDR3 bases are TGTGCCACCAGCAGAGATCGGGGGCCAGAGACCCAGTACTTC.

In this sample, this clonotype turned up a few times. V is TRBV18 and J is TRBJ1-1; 7 bases map to TRBD1. J was trimmed by 4 bases and V by 3 bases; bases with no gene match: 11. There are 16 residues in the CDR3. The germline V gene has CDR1 KGHSH and CDR2 LQKENI. The CDR3: CASSPSEGAQVTEAFF. As DNA, the CDR3 is TGTGCCAGCTCACCGTCGGAGGGGGCGCAGGTCACTGAAGCTTTCTTT.

The genes are TRBV3-1 and TRBJ1-2; a possible D gene is TRBD1 (6 bases). Trimming took off 6 bases at V and 1 base at J, with 15 bases between the two ends. CDR1 and CDR2 (germline): LGHDT, YNNKEL (reference sequence). The CDR3 has 15 residues. CDR3 coding DNA: TGTGCCAGCAGTCGGACAGATCCGAATAACTATGGCTACACCTTC. Translating gives CASSRTDPNNYGYTF.

This clonotype has only a few counts. The CDR3 nucleotides read TGTGCCAGCAGCAAGACCCTCGGGGAAGGGGGCGAGCAGTACTTC. Translating gives CASSKTLGEGGEQYF. V usage is TRBV21-1 and J usage is TRBJ2-7; the D call in the table, TRBD1, was not verified against the DNA. TRBV21-1 is a pseudogene. The CDR3 runs to 15 residues.

This sequence joins TRBV7-2 and TRBJ2-3, with 9 bases identical to TRBD2. With 6 bases clipped from V and 3 bases from J, the junction kept 10 bases outside the gene matches. CDR3 length: 16 residues. CDR1 and CDR2 (germline): SGHTA, FQGNSA. The CDR3: CASSFKRGAVTDTQYF. The CDR3 bases are TGTGCCAGCAGTTTTAAGCGGGGGGCGGTAACAGATACGCAGTATTTT.

This clonotype has just a few counts. The chain joins TRBV7-9 to TRBJ2-7, with D perhaps TRBD2 (5 bases). The CDR3 consists of 13 residues. Germline V gene lookup returns CDR1 SEHNR and CDR2 FQNEAQ (reference sequence). V was cut by 5 bases and J by 6 bases, with 14 bases left in between. The CDR3 sequence: CASSHRRTPEQYF. CDR3 in DNA: TGTGCCAGCAGCCACCGTCGGACTCCCGAGCAGTACTTC.

A few counts support this clonotype. The chain joins TRBV6-1 to TRBJ2-7, with 8 nucleotides matching TRBD2. CDR1 is MNHNS and CDR2 is SASEGT in the germline V gene. The CDR3 sequence is 15 residues long. J was trimmed by 3 bases and V by 2 bases; bases with no gene match: 6. The CDR3 DNA sequence: TGTGCCAGCAGTGAAATTAGCGGGGAGGTCTACGAGCAGTACGTC. The encoded protein is CASSEISGEVYEQYV.

This clonotype occurred many times. The chain carries TRBV4-2 and TRBJ2-1; 10 bases are a match to TRBD2. This CDR3 spans 17 amino acids. Germline V lookup: CDR1 LGHNA, CDR2 YNFKEQ. V shed 4 bases, J shed 5 bases, and the junction held 11 bases outside the gene matches. The CDR3 loop reads CASSPLNLAGEHNEQFF. CDR3 nucleotides: TGTGCCAGCAGCCCCTTAAACCTAGCGGGGGAACACAATGAGCAGTTCTTC.

In this sample, this clonotype turned up a few times. The genes are TRBV7-3 and TRBJ2-3; 7 bases line up with TRBD2. After removal of 3 bases from V and 0 bases from J, the junction contained 3 bases not matched to a gene. The CDR3 extends over 15 amino acids. Germline loops: CDR1 SGHTA, CDR2 FQGTGA. CDR3 sequence (DNA): TGTGCCAGCAGCTTCCACGGGGGGAGCACAGATACGCAGTATTTT. The encoded protein is CASSFHGGSTDTQYF.

This clonotype was seen only a few times. The V call is TRBV4-3, the J call TRBJ2-7, with a possible D match to TRBD1 (6 bases). Germline CDR1 and CDR2: LGHNA and YSLEER. This CDR3 is built from 14 residues. Deletions cut 4 bases from V and 3 bases from J, with 13 bases between. The CDR3 nucleotides read TGCGCCAGCAGCCTCGGGACACCAGACTACGAGCAGTACGTC. This sequence encodes CASSLGTPDYEQYV.

This clonotype was seen just once. The V gene is TRBV27, the J gene TRBJ1-1; D ambiguous. This CDR3 region has 13 residues. The V end was cut by 6 bases, the J end by 1 base, with 9 bases between. Germline lookup yields CDR1 MNHEY and CDR2 SMNVEV (reference sequence). Here the CDR3 DNA reads TGTGCCAGCAGATACCGGTCGAACACTGAAGCTTTCTTT. Residues: CASRYRSNTEAFF.

The chain employs TRBV20-1 and TRBJ2-7; D gene unclear. Germline V gives CDR1 DFQATT, CDR2 SNEGSKA (reference sequence). Trimming removed 0 bases at V and 0 bases at J, with 12 bases between. CDR3 size: 15 residues. In nucleotides, the CDR3 is TGCAGTGCTAGAGATCAAGGCAGGAGCTCCTACGAGCAGTACGTC. As protein: CSARDQGRSSYEQYV.

V usage is TRBV6-6 and J usage is TRBJ1-6; D remains ambiguous. V was trimmed by 9 bases and J by 9 bases, leaving 12 bases between them. The CDR3 sequence is 12 residues long. CDR1 and CDR2 from the germline V gene are MNHNY and SVGAGI (reference sequence). CDR3 loop: CASKNGGSPLHF. The CDR3 DNA reads as TGTGCCAGTAAAAACGGCGGTTCACCCCTCCACTTT.

This clonotype was observed many times. The genes are TRBV12-3 or TRBV12-4 and TRBJ2-7; 7 bases line up with TRBD2. The CDR3 runs to 15 residues. V was pared by 5 bases and J by 5 bases, with 12 bases of the junction left unmatched. CDR3 coding DNA: TGTGCCAGCAGTCGAGTTCTAGCGGCCCCTGACGAGCAGTACTTC. This translates into CASSRVLAAPDEQYF.

The CDR3 protein is CAWASGADEQYF. The CDR3 DNA is TGTGCCTGGGCCAGCGGGGCCGACGAGCAGTACTTC. This chain connects TRBV30 to TRBJ2-7; 7 bases are shared with TRBD2. Germline CDR1 GTSNPN, CDR2 SVGIG (reference sequence). Unmatched junction bases numbered 6, after V lost 5 bases and J lost 5 bases. The CDR3 consists of 12 residues.

This clonotype has just a few counts. This chain links TRBV4-3 with TRBJ2-3; 7 positions match TRBD1. The J segment lost 3 bases and the V segment lost 1 base, leaving 4 bases of the junction unmatched. CDR3 length: 15 amino acids. Germline CDR1 LGHNA, CDR2 YSLEER. This CDR3 is CASSQGQGRTDTQYF. CDR3 nucleotide sequence: TGCGCCAGCAGCCAAGGACAGGGTCGTACAGATACGCAGTATTTT.

The V gene is TRBV12-3 or TRBV12-4, the J gene TRBJ1-4; no reliable D call. The CDR3 is made up of 13 amino acids. V gave up 1 base and J gave up 10 bases, with 10 bases separating them. CDR3 DNA sequence: TGTGCCAGCAGTTTAGGGACCCCGAGAAAACTGTTTTTT. Encoded protein: CASSLGTPRKLFF.

This clonotype has more than one count but fewer than ten. The chain carries TRBV6-5 and TRBJ2-1; D gene uncertain. The V and J ends lost 4 bases and 5 bases respectively, with 9 bases between them. The germline CDR1 and CDR2 sequences are MNHEY and SVGAGI. This CDR3 has 13 amino acids. CDR3 nucleotides: TGTGCCAGCAGTTCCCTATTGGACAATGAGCAGTTCTTC. Translating it yields CASSSLLDNEQFF.

The chain uses TRBV7-2 and TRBJ1-4; no definite D call. Looked up from germline, CDR1 is SGHTA and CDR2 is FQGNSA. V lost 0 bases and J 11 bases, leaving 10 bases between the germline ends. The CDR3 is 13 residues long. CDR3 DNA sequence: TGTGCCAGCAGCTTAGCGCAGCTTGACAAACTGTTTTTT. Protein product: CASSLAQLDKLFF.

This rearrangement joins TRBV6-5 to TRBJ1-5; D is ambiguous. The CDR3 consists of 13 residues. Trimming removed 0 bases at V and 4 bases at J, with 4 bases between. Germline CDR1 reads MNHEY; CDR2 reads SVGAGI. The CDR3 protein is CASSYSENQPQHF. The CDR3 nucleotides are TGTGCCAGCAGTTACTCGGAGAATCAGCCCCAGCATTTT.

The chain carries TRBV5-1 and TRBJ2-5; TRBD2 might be the D (7 bases). Germline values: CDR1 SGHRS, CDR2 YFSETQ. The CDR3 consists of 16 residues. The V end was cut by 4 bases, the J end by 5 bases, with 21 bases between. The CDR3, as DNA: TGCGCCAGCAGCCCTATTGGTAGGGGGGGCCATGAGACCCAGTACTTC. Translated, it gives CASSPIGRGGHETQYF.

The chain recombines TRBV6-2 or TRBV6-3 with TRBJ2-4; the D is unclear. The CDR3 is 14 amino acids. Per germline, CDR1 MNHEY and CDR2 SVGEGT. V lost 5 bases and J lost 7, with 15 bases in between. CDR3 sequence: CASSPPGPLNIQYF. CDR3 DNA sequence: TGTGCCAGCAGTCCTCCTGGACCGCTGAACATTCAGTACTTC.

The chain couples TRBV29-1 to TRBJ2-7; D might be TRBD1 (5 bases). CDR3 length: 12 amino acids. Germline CDR1 reads SQVTM; CDR2 reads ANQGSEA. Trimming cost V 6 bases and J 7 bases, with 16 bases left between them. The DNA of the CDR3 is TGCAGCGTCCTAGGGCAGGGTGGTGAGCAGTACGTC. Protein: CSVLGQGGEQYV.

The rearrangement joins TRBV20-1 to TRBJ2-1; 10 bases align to TRBD2. V shed 3 bases, J shed 6 bases, and the junction held 5 bases outside the gene matches. Germline V gene data show CDR1 as DFQATT and CDR2 as SNEGSKA (reference sequence). The CDR3 extends over 14 amino acids. The CDR3 loop reads CSARSSGGVNEQFF. The DNA of the CDR3 is TGCAGTGCTAGGTCAAGCGGGGGGGTCAATGAGCAGTTCTTC.

This rearrangement joins TRBV7-3 to TRBJ1-2; 10 positions agree with TRBD1. Germline V CDR1 and CDR2: SGHTA, FQGTGA. The V segment lost 1 base and the J segment 6 bases; nucleotides outside the gene matches: 8. The CDR3 has 16 residues. The CDR3 DNA reads TGTGCCAGCAGCTTAAGCCCTTTGACAGGGGGCAATGGCTACACCTTC. Its translation: CASSLSPLTGGNGYTF.

The CDR3 coding sequence is TGTGCCAGCAGCCAATCTAGCGGGGAACAAGAGACCCAGTACTTC. Translating gives CASSQSSGEQETQYF. The V gene is TRBV4-2, the J gene TRBJ2-5; 9 positions match TRBD2. From germline, CDR1 is LGHNA and CDR2 YNFKEQ. The V and J ends lost 2 bases and 2 bases, in that order; junction bases with no gene match: 3. The length of the CDR3 is 15 residues.

The V call is TRBV15, the J call TRBJ2-1, with 10 bases lining up with TRBD1. The CDR3 consists of 15 residues. Germline trimming cut 1 base from V and 5 bases from J; bases unmatched to any gene: 2. The germline CDR1 and CDR2 sequences are LNHNV and YYDKDF (reference sequence). CDR3: CATSRAGTGDNEQFF. In DNA, the CDR3 is TGTGCCACCAGCAGAGCCGGGACAGGGGACAATGAGCAGTTCTTC.

In this sample, this clonotype turned up many times. The gene calls are TRBV18 and TRBJ1-5; D is perhaps TRBD1 (6 bases). There are 16 residues in the CDR3. Trimming removed 4 bases at V and 8 bases at J, with 21 bases between. The V gene's germline CDR1 is KGHSH and CDR2 LQKENI. The CDR3 here is CASSHTAGTEGEPQHF. For the CDR3, the DNA is TGTGCCAGCTCACATACGGCAGGGACTGAGGGGGAGCCCCAGCATTTT.

V is TRBV7-2 and J is TRBJ2-1; TRBD1 is a possible D gene (6 bases). Between the trimmed V and J ends, which lost 1 base and 3 bases, there was a span of 13 bases. The CDR3 is 16 residues long. Germline-derived CDR1 and CDR2 are SGHTA and FQGNSA. The CDR3 loop is CASSLVGAPFYNEQFF. The CDR3 DNA is TGTGCCAGCAGCTTAGTGGGGGCCCCATTCTACAATGAGCAGTTCTTC.

The V and J genes are TRBV4-1 and TRBJ1-6; no reliable D call. Germline CDR1 is MGHRA and CDR2 is YSYEKL. V shed 4 bases and J shed 8 bases, with 6 bases lying between them. CDR3 length: 12 amino acids. The CDR3 sequence is CASSRKDSPLHF. The CDR3 DNA sequence: TGCGCCAGCAGCCGAAAAGATTCACCCCTCCACTTT.